These 4 T cell receptor beta chains were sequenced from one sample in a study of brain metastases from non-small cell lung cancer. The protocol was immunoSEQ multiplex PCR, while the TCRdb copy is restricted to in-frame clones and leaves out a portion. The sample has 7,500 to 10,000 clones, around 85% seen once. Material: primary lung tumor tissue. All receptors come from a donor at least 40 years old with non-small cell lung cancer.

This chain uses TRBV2 with TRBJ1-5, with 7 bases that match TRBD1. The trim removed 2 bases at V and 3 bases at J, leaving 7 bases unmatched. There are 16 residues in the CDR3. The germline CDR1 and CDR2 sequences are SNHLY and FYNNEI. The CDR3 DNA reads TGTGCCAGCAGTGAATTGGGGACAGCTAACAATCAGCCCCAGCATTTT. This translates into CASSELGTANNQPQHF.

The chain employs TRBV9 and TRBJ2-2, with 10 bases matching TRBD2. The CDR3 runs to 15 residues. The trim removed 1 base at V and 3 bases at J, leaving 0 bases unmatched. CDR1 and CDR2 (germline): SGDLS, YYNGEE. CDR3 in amino acids: CASSVSGGDTGELFF. The CDR3 coding sequence is TGTGCCAGCAGCGTAAGCGGGGGGGACACCGGGGAGCTGTTTTTT.

The rearrangement uses TRBV7-8 and TRBJ2-7; 7 nucleotides agree with TRBD1. Germline CDR1 SGHVS, CDR2 FQNEAQ. After removal of 1 base from V and 5 bases from J, the junction contained 5 bases not matched to a gene. The CDR3 runs to 14 residues. The CDR3 spells CASSLEGTENEQYF. DNA of the CDR3: TGTGCCAGCAGCTTAGAGGGGACAGAAAACGAGCAGTACTTC.

This chain links TRBV6-5 with TRBJ2-7; 11 bases fit TRBD1. In germline, CDR1 is MNHEY, CDR2 SVGAGI. The junction had 4 bases not matched to a gene; V was cut back by 7 bases and J by 2 bases. CDR3 length: 14 residues. The CDR3 nucleotides read TGTGCCAGCATGGACAGGGGGCTCACCTACGAGCAGTACTTC. Its protein is CASMDRGLTYEQYF.